This TCR beta chain was identified during a study of monozygotic twins with inflammatory bowel disease (dated by TCRdb to between 2019 and 2020). With regard to the full study: In total, roughly 30 monozygotic twin pairs made up the full study: 19 Danish pairs, all IBD-discordant, plus nine German pairs, of which four were IBD-concordant and five were IBD-discordant. The search for disease-associated traits relied mainly on comparing, within discordant pairs, IBD patients with their genetically identical healthy co-twins. Each individual had, on average, about 151 000 unique TCRalpha sequences and 181 000 unique TCRbeta sequences available for analysis.

CDR1 MGHDK and CDR2 SYGVNS are derived from the germline V gene. The CDR3 runs 14 residues from the cysteine to the phenylalanine. There is no recorded DNA. A word on this clonotype: Its antigen is still unknown.

The paper's findings and limits, for the study overall: Background noise and inter-individual variability may have been introduced into the repertoires by the differing immunosuppressive treatments among patients. TCRbeta repertoire diversity, by inverse Simpson index, was decreased in IBD patients compared with their healthy co-twins. The analysis was unable to tell different T cell subtypes apart. No difference in repertoire similarity was observed between concordant and discordant twins, possibly owing to limited statistical power. IBD patients shared fewer clonotypes with other individuals than healthy twins did, most markedly in patients showing signs of disease activity. The results gave no support for a single strong signal or clonotype linked to IBD.

The library was prepared using 5' RACE. The input for every TCR library was 3,500 to 4,500 ng of total RNA. For each sample, cDNA synthesis was carried out in eight separate reactions using SMARTScribe reverse transcriptase. During cDNA synthesis, template switching introduced unique molecular identifiers that contained a 6-nucleotide sample barcode. Amplification of TCRalpha and TCRbeta cDNA involved two nested PCRs of around 16 and 10 cycles, and each PCR was followed by bead purification. Before amplification, the cDNA was treated with uracil DNA-glycosylase and purified using the QIAquick PCR purification kit. The second PCR added Illumina TruSeq-compatible adapters along with sample-specific barcodes. Library quality and concentration were assessed using TapeStation and Qubit, and 5 ng of each library was pooled. Sequencing of pooled libraries was carried out on an Illumina HiSeq2500 single-index Rapid Run using 2 x 100 bp reads and custom sequencing primers. Turning to the authors' computational methods: UMI-based consensus assembly with MiGEC version 1.2.6 was used to correct PCR and sequencing errors. MiXCR version 2.1.1 handled V(D)J alignment, clonotype assembly and CDR3 extraction. Gene usage, clonotype sharing and MAIT/NKT TCR abundance were normalised by analysing the top 1000, 10 000 and 20 000 clonotypes per sample. After downsampling to 27 000 UMIs, diversity was calculated as the inverse Simpson index using the vegan R package. Statistical testing used paired Mann-Whitney U tests on the discordant twin pairs and applied Benjamini-Hochberg correction for multiple testing. TCRdb reprocessed the reads; each CDR3 protein sequence makes one entry, and DNA is unavailable. Clone size and V and J calls follow TCRdb, not the original study. For this sample, the table gives 40,000 to 45,000 distinct CDR3 sequences. Of the sample, about 4.9% falls within the top ten clones.

From each donor, a roughly 2.5 ml peripheral blood sample was collected into PAXgene tubes and stored at -80 degrees C. Without T cell sorting, total RNA was isolated from whole blood using the PAXgene blood miRNA kit on an automated QIAcube. Deep TCRalpha and TCRbeta repertoire profiling with unique molecular barcoding was performed on peripheral blood of monozygotic twin pairs concordant or discordant for inflammatory bowel disease. Smoking habits were recorded for all twin pairs, and each individual was classified as a current, former or never smoker. The chain employs TRBV25-1 and TRBJ1-1; TCRdb indicates TRBD1, and absent DNA this call remains unverified. Sequencing was performed on blood. This clonotype was sampled from a human donor with ulcerative colitis or Crohn's disease, or a healthy co-twin of an affected twin (not recorded which). The CDR3 region: CASRGHGGATEAFF.